The present TCR beta chain was sequenced within a study of blood T cell repertoires in COVID-19. Overall study context: T cells, B-cell-depleted T cells, or PBMCs provided the cDNA or gDNA that served as material.

It was during active infection that Seattle patients were enrolled and then longitudinally followed. The CDR3 totals 17 residues. Germline V CDR1 and CDR2: MGHRA, YSYEKL. Trimming took 1 base from V and 7 from J; bases not matched to a gene: 13. How the authors handled the data: It was from reference gene primer amplification that nucleated cell counts were estimated. The data were produced by immunoSEQ multiplex PCR, yet TCRdb's version contains in-frame clones alone and is incomplete. That table is the source of V, J and clone size, and D and trimming were worked out from the DNA. The table shows 250,000 to 350,000 clones, with roughly 83% occurring only once.

The sample consisted of peripheral blood. This chain connects TRBV4-1 to TRBJ1-5; 7 bases are shared with TRBD1. This receptor was identified in a human donor with COVID-19, enrolled during active disease. The donor label of this sample is uncertain. CDR3 nucleotides: TGCGCCAGCAGCCAAGGACCCCGAGGGGGCTTCCGGCAGCCCCAGCATTTT. Its protein product is CASSQGPRGGFRQPQHF.